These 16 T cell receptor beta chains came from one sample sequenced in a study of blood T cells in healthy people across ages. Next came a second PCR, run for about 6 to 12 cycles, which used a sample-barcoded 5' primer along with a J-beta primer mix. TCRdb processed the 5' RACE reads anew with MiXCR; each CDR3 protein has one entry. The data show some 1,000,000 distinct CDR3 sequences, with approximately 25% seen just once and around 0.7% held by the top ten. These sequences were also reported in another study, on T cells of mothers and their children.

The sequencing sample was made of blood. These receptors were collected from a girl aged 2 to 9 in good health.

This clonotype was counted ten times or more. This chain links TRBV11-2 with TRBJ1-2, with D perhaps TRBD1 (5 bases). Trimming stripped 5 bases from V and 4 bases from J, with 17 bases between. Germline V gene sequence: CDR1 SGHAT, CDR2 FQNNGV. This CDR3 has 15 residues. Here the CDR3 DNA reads TGTGCCAGCAGCCCCTTCGACAGAGAAGCCTATGGCTACACCTTC. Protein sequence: CASSPFDREAYGYTF. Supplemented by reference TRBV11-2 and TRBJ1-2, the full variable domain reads EAGVAQSPRYKIIEKRQSVAFWCNPISGHATLYWYQQILGQGPKLLIQFQNNGVVDDSQLPKDRFSAERLKGVDSTLKIQPAKLEDSAVYLCASSPFDREAYGYTFGSGTRLTVV.

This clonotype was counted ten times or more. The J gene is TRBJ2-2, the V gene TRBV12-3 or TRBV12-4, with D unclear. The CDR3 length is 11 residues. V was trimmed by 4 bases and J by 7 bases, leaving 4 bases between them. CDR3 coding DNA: TGTGCCAGCAGTTGGGGCGGGGAGCTGTTTTTT. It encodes CASSWGGELFF.

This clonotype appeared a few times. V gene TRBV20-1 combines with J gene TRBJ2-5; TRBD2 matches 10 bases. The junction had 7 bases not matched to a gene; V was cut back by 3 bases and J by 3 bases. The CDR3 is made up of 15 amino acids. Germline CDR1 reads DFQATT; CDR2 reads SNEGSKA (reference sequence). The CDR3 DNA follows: TGCAGTGCTAGTTTAGCGGGAGGCCTGAAAGAGACCCAGTACTTC. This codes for CSASLAGGLKETQYF.

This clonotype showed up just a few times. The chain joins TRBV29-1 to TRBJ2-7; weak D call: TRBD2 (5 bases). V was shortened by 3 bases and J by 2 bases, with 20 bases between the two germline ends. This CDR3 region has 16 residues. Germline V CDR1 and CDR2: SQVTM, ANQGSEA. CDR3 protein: CSVEFAPGTPPYEQYF. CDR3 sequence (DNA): TGCAGCGTTGAGTTCGCGCCGGGAACCCCACCCTACGAGCAGTACTTC.

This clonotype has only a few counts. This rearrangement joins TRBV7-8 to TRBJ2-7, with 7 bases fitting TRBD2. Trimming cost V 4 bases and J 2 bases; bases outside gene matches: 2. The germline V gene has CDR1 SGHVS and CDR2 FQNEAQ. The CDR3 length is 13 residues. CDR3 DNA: TGTGCCAGCAGCTCTAGCGGCCCCTACGAGCAGTACTTC. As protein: CASSSSGPYEQYF.

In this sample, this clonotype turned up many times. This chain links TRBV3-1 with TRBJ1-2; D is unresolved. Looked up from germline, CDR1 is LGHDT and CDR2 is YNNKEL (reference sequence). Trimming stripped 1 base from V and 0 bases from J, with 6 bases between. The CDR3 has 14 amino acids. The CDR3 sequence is CASSQASANYGYTF. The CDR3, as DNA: TGTGCCAGCAGCCAAGCGTCCGCTAACTATGGCTACACCTTC.

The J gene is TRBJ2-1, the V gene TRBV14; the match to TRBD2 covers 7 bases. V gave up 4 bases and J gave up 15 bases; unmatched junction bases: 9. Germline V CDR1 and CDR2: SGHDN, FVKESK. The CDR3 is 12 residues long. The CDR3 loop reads CASSLRDYQTFF. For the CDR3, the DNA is TGTGCCAGCAGCCTTCGGGACTACCAAACGTTCTTC.

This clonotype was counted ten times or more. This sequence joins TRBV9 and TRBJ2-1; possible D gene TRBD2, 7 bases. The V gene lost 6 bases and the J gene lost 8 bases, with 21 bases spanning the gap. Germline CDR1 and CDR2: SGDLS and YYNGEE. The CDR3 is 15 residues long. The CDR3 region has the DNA TGTGCCAGCAACTATCACGGGGGGCTCGAGGATGAGCAGTTCTTC. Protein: CASNYHGGLEDEQFF.

The CDR3 DNA reads TGTGCCAGCAGGCCCGGGACAGGGGGTGCGTCTATTTCGCGTGGCTACACCTTC. Translating gives CASRPGTGGASISRGYTF. This sequence joins TRBV7-2 and TRBJ1-2; 11 bases are shared with TRBD1. This CDR3 comprises 18 residues. Per germline, CDR1 SGHTA and CDR2 FQGNSA. Germline trimming cut 6 bases from V and 7 bases from J; bases unmatched to any gene: 19. Variable domain in full (rest from reference TRBV7-2 and TRBJ1-2): GAGVSQSPSNKVTEKGKDVELRCDPISGHTALYWYRQSLGQGLEFLIYFQGNSAPDKSGLPSDRFSAERTGGSVSTLTIQRTQQEDSAVYLCASRPGTGGASISRGYTFGSGTRLTVV.

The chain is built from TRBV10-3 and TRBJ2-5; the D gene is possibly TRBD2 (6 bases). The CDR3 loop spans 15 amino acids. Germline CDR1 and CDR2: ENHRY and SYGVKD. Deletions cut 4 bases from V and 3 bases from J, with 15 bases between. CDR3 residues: CAISGLRENEETQYF. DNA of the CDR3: TGTGCCATCAGTGGTTTGCGGGAAAATGAAGAGACCCAGTACTTC.

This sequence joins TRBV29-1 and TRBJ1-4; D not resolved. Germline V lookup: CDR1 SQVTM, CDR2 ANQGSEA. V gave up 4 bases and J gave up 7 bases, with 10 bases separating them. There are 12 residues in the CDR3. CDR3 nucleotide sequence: TGCAGCGTTGGCAGATCGGGTGAAAAACTGTTTTTT. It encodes CSVGRSGEKLFF.

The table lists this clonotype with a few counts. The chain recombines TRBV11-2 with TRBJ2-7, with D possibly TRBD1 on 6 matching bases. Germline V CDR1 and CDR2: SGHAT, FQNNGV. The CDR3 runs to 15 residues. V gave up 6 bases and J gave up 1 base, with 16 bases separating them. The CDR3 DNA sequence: TGTGCCAGCAGATCCGGACAGAGTGGTTCCTACGAGCAGTACTTC. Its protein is CASRSGQSGSYEQYF.

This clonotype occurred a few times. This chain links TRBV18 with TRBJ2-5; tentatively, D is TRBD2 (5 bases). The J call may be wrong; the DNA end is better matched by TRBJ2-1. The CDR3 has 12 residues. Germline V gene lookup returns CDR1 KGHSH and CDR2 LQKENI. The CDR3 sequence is CASSPPSVEQFF. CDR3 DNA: TGTGCCAGCTCACCACCTAGCGTTGAGCAGTTCTTC.

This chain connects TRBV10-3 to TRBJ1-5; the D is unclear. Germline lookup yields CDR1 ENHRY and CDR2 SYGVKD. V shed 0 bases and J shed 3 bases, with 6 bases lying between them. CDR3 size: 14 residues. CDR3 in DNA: TGTGCCATCAGTGAGTCAAGTAACAATCAGCCCCAGCATTTT. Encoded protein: CAISESSNNQPQHF.

In DNA, the CDR3 is TGCAGCGCCCCAGCCCTTTTAGCGGGCGGGTTCAATTTGCAGTTCTTC. It codes for CSAPALLAGGFNLQFF. The V and J genes are TRBV29-1 and TRBJ2-1; 7 bases match TRBD2. The V and J ends lost 7 bases and 12 bases, in that order; junction bases with no gene match: 24. From germline, CDR1 is SQVTM and CDR2 ANQGSEA. The CDR3 contains 16 residues.

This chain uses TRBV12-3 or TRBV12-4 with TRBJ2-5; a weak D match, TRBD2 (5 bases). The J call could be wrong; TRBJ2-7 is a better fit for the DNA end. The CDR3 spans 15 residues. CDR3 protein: CASSLATGIAYEQYF. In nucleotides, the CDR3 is TGTGCCAGCAGTTTAGCGACCGGGATCGCCTACGAGCAGTACTTC.